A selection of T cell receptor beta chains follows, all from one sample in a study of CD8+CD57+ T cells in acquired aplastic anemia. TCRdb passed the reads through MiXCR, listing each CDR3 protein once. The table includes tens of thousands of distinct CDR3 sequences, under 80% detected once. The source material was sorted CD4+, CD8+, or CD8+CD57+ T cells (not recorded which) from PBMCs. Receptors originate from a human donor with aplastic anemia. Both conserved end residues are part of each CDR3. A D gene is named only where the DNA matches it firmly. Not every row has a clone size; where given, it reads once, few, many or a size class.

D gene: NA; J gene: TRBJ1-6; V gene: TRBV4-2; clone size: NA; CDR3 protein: CASSPGMGGYNSPLHF; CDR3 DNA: TGTGCCAGCAGCCCTGGGATGGGAGGATATAATTCACCCCTCCACTTT
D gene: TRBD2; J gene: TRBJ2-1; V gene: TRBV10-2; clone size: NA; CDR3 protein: CATSTSGIEQFF; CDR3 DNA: TGCGCCACCTCGACTAGCGGGATTGAGCAGTTCTTC
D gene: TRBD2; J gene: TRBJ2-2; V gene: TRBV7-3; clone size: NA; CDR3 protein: CASSQAAGVNTGELFF; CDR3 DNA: TGTGCCAGCAGCCAAGCGGCGGGGGTTAACACCGGGGAGCTGTTTTTT
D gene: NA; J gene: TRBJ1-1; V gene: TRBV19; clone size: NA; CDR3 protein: CASRHTGYEAFF; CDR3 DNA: TGTGCCAGTCGACACACAGGGTATGAAGCTTTCTTT
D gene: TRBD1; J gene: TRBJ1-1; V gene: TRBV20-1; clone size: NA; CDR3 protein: CSAPKQGGWTEAFF; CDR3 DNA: TGCAGTGCTCCCAAACAGGGGGGTTGGACTGAAGCCTTCTTT
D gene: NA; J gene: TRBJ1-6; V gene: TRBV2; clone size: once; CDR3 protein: CASEFGRLKLGGSPLHF; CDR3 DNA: TGTGCCAGCGAATTTGGGAGATTGAAGCTGGGGGGTTCACCCCTCCACTTT
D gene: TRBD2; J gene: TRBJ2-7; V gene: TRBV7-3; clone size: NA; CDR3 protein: CASSVGLAGDYEQYF; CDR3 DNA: TGTGCCAGCAGCGTCGGACTAGCGGGAGACTACGAGCAGTACTTC
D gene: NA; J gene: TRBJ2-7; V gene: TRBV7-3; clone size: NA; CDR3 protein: CASSVYGGSSYEQYF; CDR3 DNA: TGTGCCAGCAGCGTCTACGGGGGTAGCTCCTACGAGCAGTACTTC
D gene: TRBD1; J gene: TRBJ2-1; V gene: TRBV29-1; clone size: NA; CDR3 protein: CSVLSGQGIYNKQFF; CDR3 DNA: TGCAGCGTTTTGTCCGGACAGGGGATCTACAATAAGCAGTTCTTC
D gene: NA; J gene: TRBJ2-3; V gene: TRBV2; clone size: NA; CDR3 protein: CASKGGRDTQYF; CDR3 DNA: TGTGCCAGCAAGGGTGGGAGGGATACGCAGTATTTT
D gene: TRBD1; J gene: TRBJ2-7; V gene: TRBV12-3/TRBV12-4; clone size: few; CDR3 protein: CASSLKDPGGSYEQYF; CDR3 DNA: TGTGCCAGCAGTTTAAAGGACCCAGGGGGTTCCTACGAGCAGTACTTC
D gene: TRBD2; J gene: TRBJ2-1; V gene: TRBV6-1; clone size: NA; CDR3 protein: CASRPGLARDEQFF; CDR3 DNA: TGTGCCAGCAGACCAGGACTAGCCCGGGACGAGCAGTTCTTC
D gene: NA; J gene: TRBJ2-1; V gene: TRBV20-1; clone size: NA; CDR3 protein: CSARAGLEQFF; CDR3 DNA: TGCAGTGCTAGAGCGGGGCTGGAGCAGTTCTTC
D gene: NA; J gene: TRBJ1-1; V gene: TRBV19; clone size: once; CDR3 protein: CASSNGRMNTEAFF; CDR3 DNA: TGTGCCAGTAGTAACGGACGGATGAACACTGAAGCTTTCTTT
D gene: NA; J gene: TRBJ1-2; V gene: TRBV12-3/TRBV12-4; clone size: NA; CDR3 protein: CASRVQGGYGYTF; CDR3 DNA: TGTGCCAGCAGAGTACAGGGAGGCTATGGCTACACCTTC
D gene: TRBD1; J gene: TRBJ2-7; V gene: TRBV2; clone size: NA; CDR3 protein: CAGGPGQGHYEQYF; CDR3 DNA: TGTGCCGGAGGGCCCGGACAGGGACACTACGAGCAGTACTTC
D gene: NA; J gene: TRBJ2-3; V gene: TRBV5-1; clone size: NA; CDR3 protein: CASSVMSTDTQYF; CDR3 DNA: TGCGCCAGCAGCGTGATGAGCACAGATACGCAGTATTTT
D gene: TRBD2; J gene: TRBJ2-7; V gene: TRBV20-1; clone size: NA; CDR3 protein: CSAPASGKGRYEQYF; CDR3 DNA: TGCAGTGCTCCAGCTAGCGGGAAGGGTCGATACGAGCAGTACTTC
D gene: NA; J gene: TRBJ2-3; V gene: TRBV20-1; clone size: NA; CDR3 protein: CSARGVAPTDTQYF; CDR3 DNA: TGCAGTGCTCGAGGTGTGGCTCCCACAGATACGCAGTATTTT
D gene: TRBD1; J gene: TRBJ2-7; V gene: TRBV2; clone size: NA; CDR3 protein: CASSPRGTGWYEQYF; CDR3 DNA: TGTGCCAGCAGCCCCAGGGGGACAGGGTGGTACGAGCAGTACTTC
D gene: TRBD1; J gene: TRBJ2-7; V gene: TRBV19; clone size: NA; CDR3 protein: CASSILGDSYEQYF; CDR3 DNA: TGTGCCAGTAGTATTCTAGGGGACAGTTACGAGCAGTACTTC
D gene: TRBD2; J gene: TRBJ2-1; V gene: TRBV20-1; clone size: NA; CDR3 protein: CSAGRTSGRGYDEQFF; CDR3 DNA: TGCAGTGCTGGACGGACTAGCGGGAGAGGTTATGATGAGCAGTTCTTC
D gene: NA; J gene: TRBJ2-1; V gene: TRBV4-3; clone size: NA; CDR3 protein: CASSQGGEQFF; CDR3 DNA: TGCGCCAGCAGCCAAGGCGGTGAGCAGTTCTTC
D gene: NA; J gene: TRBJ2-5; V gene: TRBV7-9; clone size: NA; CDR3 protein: CASSLGGAGQETQYF; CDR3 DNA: TGTGCCAGCAGCTTAGGAGGGGCGGGACAAGAGACCCAGTACTTC
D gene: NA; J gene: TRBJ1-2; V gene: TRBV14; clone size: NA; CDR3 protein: CASSQASSTNYGYTF; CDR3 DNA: TGTGCCAGCAGCCAGGCCTCTTCAACTAACTATGGCTACACCTTC
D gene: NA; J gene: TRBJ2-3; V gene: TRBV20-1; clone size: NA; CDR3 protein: CSAREVDTQYF; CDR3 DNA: TGCAGTGCTAGAGAGGTGGATACGCAGTATTTT
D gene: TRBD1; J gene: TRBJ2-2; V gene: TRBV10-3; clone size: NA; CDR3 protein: CAISEPTGVRGTGELFF; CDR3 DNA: TGTGCCATCAGTGAGCCAACAGGGGTTCGGGGCACCGGGGAGCTGTTTTTT
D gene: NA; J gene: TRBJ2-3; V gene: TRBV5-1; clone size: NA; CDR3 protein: CASSSDGRSTDTQYF; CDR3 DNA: TGCGCCAGCAGCTCGGACGGTAGGAGCACAGATACGCAGTATTTT
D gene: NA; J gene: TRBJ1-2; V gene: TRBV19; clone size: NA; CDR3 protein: CASKRTAVTNYGYTF; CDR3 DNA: TGTGCCAGTAAACGGACGGCTGTCACTAACTATGGCTACACCTTC
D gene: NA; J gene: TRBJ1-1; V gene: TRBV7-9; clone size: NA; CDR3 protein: CASSLLTEASF; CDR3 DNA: TGTGCCAGCAGCTTATTGACTGAAGCTTCCTTT
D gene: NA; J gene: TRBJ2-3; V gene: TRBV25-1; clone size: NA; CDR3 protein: CASSEYIRGIQGTDTQYF; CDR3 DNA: TGTGCCAGCAGTGAATATATACGGGGAATCCAAGGCACAGATACGCAGTATTTT
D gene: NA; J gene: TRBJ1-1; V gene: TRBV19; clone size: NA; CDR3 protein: CASSIEGVDTEAFF; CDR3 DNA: TGTGCCAGTAGTATTGAAGGAGTCGACACTGAAGCTTTCTTT
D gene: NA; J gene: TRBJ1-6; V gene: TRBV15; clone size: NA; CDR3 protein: CATSRGGLGGGSPLHF; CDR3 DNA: TGTGCCACCAGCAGAGGGGGCCTCGGGGGAGGTTCACCCCTCCACTTT
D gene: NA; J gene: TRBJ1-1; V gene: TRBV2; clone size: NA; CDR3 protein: CASSEARGMTTEAFF; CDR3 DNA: TGTGCCAGCAGTGAAGCGAGAGGGATGACCACTGAAGCTTTCTTT
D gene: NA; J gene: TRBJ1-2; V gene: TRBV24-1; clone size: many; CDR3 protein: CATSDLATHGYTF; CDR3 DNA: TGTGCCACCAGTGATTTGGCGACACACGGCTACACCTTC
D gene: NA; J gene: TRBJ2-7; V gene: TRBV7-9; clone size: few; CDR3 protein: CASSPQLEQYF; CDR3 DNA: TGTGCCAGCAGCCCTCAACTCGAGCAGTACTTC
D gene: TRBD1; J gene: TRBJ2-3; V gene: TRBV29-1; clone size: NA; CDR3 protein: CSVWDRLTDTQYF; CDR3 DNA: TGCAGCGTTTGGGACAGGCTCACAGATACGCAGTATTTT
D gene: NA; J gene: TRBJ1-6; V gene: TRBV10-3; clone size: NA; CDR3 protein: CAVSESKVGSYNSPLHF; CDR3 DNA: TGTGCCGTCAGTGAGTCGAAGGTCGGCTCCTATAATTCACCCCTCCACTTT
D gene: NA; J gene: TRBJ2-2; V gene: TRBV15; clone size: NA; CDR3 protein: CATSGAGQWGPGELFF; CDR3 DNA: TGTGCCACCAGCGGCGCAGGACAGTGGGGACCCGGGGAGCTGTTTTTT
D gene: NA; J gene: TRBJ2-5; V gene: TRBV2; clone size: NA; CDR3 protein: CASKEWDATETQYF; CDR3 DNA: TGTGCCAGCAAAGAATGGGACGCGACAGAGACCCAGTACTTC
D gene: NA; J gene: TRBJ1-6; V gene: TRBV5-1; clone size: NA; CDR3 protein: CASSLRSTGGYNSPLHF; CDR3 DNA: TGCGCCAGCAGCTTGCGCTCGACGGGGGGCTATAATTCACCCCTCCACTTT
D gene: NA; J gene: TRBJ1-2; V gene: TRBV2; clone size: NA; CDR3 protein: CASSVSRDYGYTF; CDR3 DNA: TGTGCCAGCAGTGTTAGCAGGGATTATGGCTACACCTTC
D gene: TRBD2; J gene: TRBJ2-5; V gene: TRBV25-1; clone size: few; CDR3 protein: CASSTGTSFGQETQYF; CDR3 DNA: TGTGCCAGCAGCACCGGGACTAGCTTTGGGCAAGAGACCCAGTACTTC
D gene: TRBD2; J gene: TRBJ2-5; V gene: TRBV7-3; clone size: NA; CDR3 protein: CASSLAAGGGETQYF; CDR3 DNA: TGTGCCAGCAGCTTAGCAGCGGGAGGGGGAGAGACCCAGTACTTC
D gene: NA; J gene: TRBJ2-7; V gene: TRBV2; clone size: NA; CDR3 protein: CAITGTPSYEQYF; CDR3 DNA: TGTGCCATCACAGGGACCCCTTCCTACGAGCAGTACTTC
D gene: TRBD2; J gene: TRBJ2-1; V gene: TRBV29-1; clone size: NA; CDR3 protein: CSVVVQGGLNEQFF; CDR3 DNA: TGCAGCGTTGTAGTCCAGGGAGGGTTGAATGAGCAGTTCTTC